This entry lists 16 T cell receptor beta chains sequenced from one sample in a study of blood T cell repertoires in COVID-19. This table comes from immunoSEQ multiplex PCR, and its TCRdb copy is limited to in-frame clones, with some not included. The table has some 320,000 clones, around 88% seen once; the top ten hold 5.5% to 8%. Sequencing was carried out using peripheral blood. The receptor source for this set is a woman aged 30 to 39 who had recovered from COVID-19.

V usage is TRBV11-2 and J usage is TRBJ2-3; TRBD2 matches 10 bases. Germline V gene data show CDR1 as SGHAT and CDR2 as FQNNGV. This CDR3 is 15 amino acids long. With V trimmed by 5 bases and J by 3 bases, 5 bases remained unmatched. Here the CDR3 DNA reads TGTGCCAGCAGCCAACTAGCGGGGATTACAGATACGCAGTATTTT. As protein: CASSQLAGITDTQYF.

This clone has a single count. This chain links TRBV28 with TRBJ2-7, with a possible D match to TRBD1 (6 bases). This CDR3 region has 14 residues. Germline CDR1 and CDR2: MDHEN and SYDVKM. Trimming left V 6 bases short and J 2 bases short, with 14 bases between. In DNA form, the CDR3 reads TGTGCCAGCAGCTTGTCCGGGACAACCTACGAGCAGTACTTC. This sequence encodes CASSLSGTTYEQYF. Using reference TRBV28 and TRBJ2-7 for the parts outside the CDR3, the full variable domain is DVKVTQSSRYLVKRTGEKVFLECVQDMDHENMFWYRQDPGLGLRLIYFSYDVKMKEKGDIPEGYSVSREKKERFSLILESASTNQTSMYLCASSLSGTTYEQYFGPGTRLTVT.

The chain carries TRBV18 and TRBJ1-4; tentative D call: TRBD1 (5 bases). Trimming pared 4 bases from V and 12 bases from J, leaving 24 bases between. This CDR3 spans 16 amino acids. Germline V lookup: CDR1 KGHSH, CDR2 LQKENI. The CDR3 DNA is TGTGCCAGCTCACGTGGCAGGGTGAAGGCTGAAGGAGAACTGTTTTTT. It codes for CASSRGRVKAEGELFF.

The V call is TRBV28, the J call TRBJ1-3; TRBD1 is a possible D gene (5 bases). V was shortened by 6 bases and J by 6 bases, with 15 bases between the two germline ends. Germline CDR1 reads MDHEN; CDR2 reads SYDVKM. This CDR3 spans 14 amino acids. The CDR3 here is CASSLRQIQNTIYF. For the CDR3, the DNA is TGTGCCAGCAGCCTCAGACAGATCCAAAACACCATATATTTT.

The chain joins TRBV4-2 to TRBJ1-4; 8 bases are a match to TRBD1. Looked up from germline, CDR1 is LGHNA and CDR2 is YNFKEQ. V shed 4 bases, J shed 1 base, and the junction held 5 bases outside the gene matches. CDR3 size: 16 residues. The CDR3 here is CASSPGQGVTNEKLFF. The DNA for the CDR3 is TGTGCCAGCAGCCCCGGACAGGGAGTAACTAATGAAAAACTGTTTTTT.

The chain combines TRBV19 with TRBJ1-2; 8 nucleotides agree with TRBD1. Per germline, CDR1 LNHDA and CDR2 SQIVND (reference sequence). This CDR3 is 13 amino acids long. The V and J ends lost 10 bases and 2 bases, in that order; junction bases with no gene match: 6. CDR3 protein: CATQTGVNYGYTF. For the CDR3, the DNA is TGTGCCACCCAGACAGGGGTAAACTATGGCTACACCTTC.

The rearrangement joins TRBV27 to TRBJ1-6; 7 bases match TRBD1. After removal of 5 bases from V and 7 bases from J, the junction contained 8 bases not matched to a gene. CDR1 is MNHEY and CDR2 is SMNVEV in the germline V gene (reference sequence). The CDR3 loop spans 15 amino acids. Here the CDR3 DNA reads TGTGCCAGCAGTGTGACAGGGTGGGGAAATTCACCCCTCCACTTT. Translating gives CASSVTGWGNSPLHF.

This clone was observed a single time. The chain is built from TRBV7-9 and TRBJ2-5; 10 bases fit TRBD1. Germline V gene sequence: CDR1 SEHNR, CDR2 FQNEAQ (reference sequence). The CDR3 totals 14 residues. J was trimmed by 4 bases and V by 4 bases; bases with no gene match: 3. The CDR3 region is CASSSDRGLETQYF. The CDR3 nucleotides are TGTGCCAGCAGCTCGGACAGGGGGTTAGAGACCCAGTACTTC. Full variable domain (rest looked up from reference TRBV7-9 and TRBJ2-5): DTGVSQNPRHKITKRGQNVTFRCDPISEHNRLYWYRQTLGQGPEFLTYFQNEAQLEKSRLLSDRFSAERPKGSFSTLEIQRTEQGDSAMYLCASSSDRGLETQYFGPGTRLLVL.

This clone was observed once. V usage is TRBV7-2 and J usage is TRBJ2-7; D gene uncertain. Germline CDR1 and CDR2: SGHTA and FQGNSA. Trimming cost V 1 base and J 3 bases, with 10 bases left between them. The CDR3 is 14 amino acids. The CDR3 DNA is TGTGCCAGCAGCTTAGGCGGCAGTTACTACGAGCAGTACTTC. Translating it yields CASSLGGSYYEQYF.

This rearrangement joins TRBV5-4 to TRBJ2-1; 7 nucleotides agree with TRBD2. The V segment lost 4 bases and the J segment 5 bases; nucleotides outside the gene matches: 6. The V gene's germline CDR1 is SGHNT and CDR2 YYREEE (reference sequence). This CDR3 spans 14 amino acids. The CDR3 DNA follows: TGTGCCAGCAGCGCAGAGCGGGGACACAATGAGCAGTTCTTC. Protein product: CASSAERGHNEQFF.

This clone was seen only a few times. This rearrangement joins TRBV5-1 to TRBJ2-1; possibly TRBD2 for D (5 bases). The germline CDR1 and CDR2 sequences are SGHRS and YFSETQ. The length of the CDR3 is 15 residues. Trimming left V 0 bases short and J 4 bases short, with 11 bases between. In DNA, the CDR3 is TGCGCCAGCAGCTTGGATGAGGGTGTATACAATGAGCAGTTCTTC. Translating it yields CASSLDEGVYNEQFF.

This chain connects TRBV2 to TRBJ1-6; D is unclear. Germline values: CDR1 SNHLY, CDR2 FYNNEI. The CDR3 is 17 amino acids. Trimming removed 4 bases at V and 0 bases at J, with 13 bases between. CDR3 sequence: CASSGPPGSSYNSPLHF. The CDR3 nucleotides read TGTGCCAGCAGTGGCCCCCCGGGGAGCTCCTATAATTCACCCCTCCACTTT.

The chain carries TRBV28 and TRBJ1-2; maybe TRBD1 (6 bases). Germline values: CDR1 MDHEN, CDR2 SYDVKM. This CDR3 contains 14 residues. V dropped 8 bases and J dropped 3 bases, with 16 bases sitting between them. CDR3 DNA sequence: TGTGCCAGCGCTAGCGGGGGGCTAGACTATGGCTACACCTTC. It codes for CASASGGLDYGYTF.

The chain uses TRBV5-5 and TRBJ2-1, with TRBD1 as a possible D gene (6 bases). CDR3 size: 13 residues. V was clipped by 1 base and J by 9 bases, with 11 bases between them. Germline CDR1 is SGHKS and CDR2 is YYEKEE (reference sequence). This chain's CDR3 is CASSLRTASEQFF. The CDR3 coding sequence is TGTGCCAGCAGCTTGAGGACAGCCAGTGAGCAGTTCTTC.

The chain joins TRBV5-1 to TRBJ1-2; 7 nucleotides agree with TRBD1. The J segment lost 0 bases and the V segment lost 5 bases, leaving 4 bases of the junction unmatched. CDR1 and CDR2 (germline): SGHRS, YFSETQ. CDR3 length equals 14 residues. The CDR3 region is CASRDRASNYGYTF. The CDR3 nucleotides read TGCGCCAGCAGAGACAGGGCTTCTAACTATGGCTACACCTTC.

This chain joins TRBV18 and TRBJ1-2, with no clear D. V was pared by 0 bases and J by 3 bases, with 8 bases between. The CDR3 loop spans 14 amino acids. Germline CDR1 KGHSH, CDR2 LQKENI. CDR3 sequence reads: CASSPPSGDYGYTF. The DNA of the CDR3 is TGTGCCAGCTCACCACCTTCCGGAGACTATGGCTACACCTTC. Together with reference TRBV18 and TRBJ1-2, the CDR3 gives the full variable domain: NAGVMQNPRHLVRRRGQEARLRCSPMKGHSHVYWYRQLPEEGLKFMVYLQKENIIDESGMPKERFSAEFPKEGPSILRIQQVVRGDSAAYFCASSPPSGDYGYTFGSGTRLTVV.